This T cell receptor (beta chain) was sequenced in a study of blood T cell repertoires in COVID-19. This clone was seen only a few times. CDR1 SQVTM and CDR2 ANQGSEA come from the germline V gene. The CDR3 runs to 14 residues. V was clipped by 6 bases and J by 4 bases; unmatched bases: 11. Source study methods: Nucleated cell counts were estimated from reference gene primer amplification. Clones were read by immunoSEQ multiplex PCR, and TCRdb kept only the in-frame ones, dropping some. V, J and clone size were drawn from that table, and D and trimming were deduced from the DNA. The sample consists of more than 95,000 clones, 80% to 90% of them appearing once.

The TCR comes from a human donor in a cohort sampled during active COVID-19. The specimen sequenced was peripheral blood. The V gene is TRBV29-1, the J gene TRBJ2-5; 7 bases are shared with TRBD1. CDR3 protein: CSVRDSRMGETQYF. CDR3 bases: TGCAGCGTACGGGACAGCCGGATGGGAGAGACCCAGTACTTC. Full variable domain (rest looked up from reference TRBV29-1 and TRBJ2-5): SAVISQKPSRDICQRGTSLTIQCQVDSQVTMMFWYRQQPGQSLTLIATANQGSEATYESGFVIDKFPISRPNLTFSTLTVSNMSPEDSSIYLCSVRDSRMGETQYFGPGTRLLVL.